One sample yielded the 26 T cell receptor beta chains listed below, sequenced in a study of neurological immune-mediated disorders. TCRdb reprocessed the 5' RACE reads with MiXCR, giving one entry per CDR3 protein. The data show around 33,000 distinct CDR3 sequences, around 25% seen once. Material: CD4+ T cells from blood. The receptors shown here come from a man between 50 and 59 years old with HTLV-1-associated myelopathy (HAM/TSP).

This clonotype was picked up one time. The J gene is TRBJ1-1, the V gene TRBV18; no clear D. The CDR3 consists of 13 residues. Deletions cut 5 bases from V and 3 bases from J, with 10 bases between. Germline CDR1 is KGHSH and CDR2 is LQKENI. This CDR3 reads CASSLMEDTEAFF. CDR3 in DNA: TGTGCCAGCTCATTAATGGAGGACACTGAAGCTTTCTTT.

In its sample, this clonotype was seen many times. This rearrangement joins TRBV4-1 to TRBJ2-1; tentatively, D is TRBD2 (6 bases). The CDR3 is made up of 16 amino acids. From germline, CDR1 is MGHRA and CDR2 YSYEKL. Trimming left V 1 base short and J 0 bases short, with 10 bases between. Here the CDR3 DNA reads TGCGCCAGCAGCCAAGGGGTAGCGGCCTCCTACAATGAGCAGTTCTTC. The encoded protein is CASSQGVAASYNEQFF.

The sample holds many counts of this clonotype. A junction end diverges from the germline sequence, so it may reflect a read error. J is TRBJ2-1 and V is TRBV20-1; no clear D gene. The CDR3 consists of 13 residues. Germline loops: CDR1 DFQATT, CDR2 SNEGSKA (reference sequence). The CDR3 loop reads CSARESALDGSLF. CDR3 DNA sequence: TGCAGTGCTAGAGAGTCGGCACTCGACGGCAGCCTCTTC.

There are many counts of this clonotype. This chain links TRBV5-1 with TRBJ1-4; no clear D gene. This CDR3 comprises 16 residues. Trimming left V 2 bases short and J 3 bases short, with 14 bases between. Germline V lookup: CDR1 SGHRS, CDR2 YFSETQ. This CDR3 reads CASSFGSSVSNEKLFF. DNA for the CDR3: TGCGCCAGCAGCTTTGGATCCTCCGTCTCTAATGAAAAACTGTTTTTT.

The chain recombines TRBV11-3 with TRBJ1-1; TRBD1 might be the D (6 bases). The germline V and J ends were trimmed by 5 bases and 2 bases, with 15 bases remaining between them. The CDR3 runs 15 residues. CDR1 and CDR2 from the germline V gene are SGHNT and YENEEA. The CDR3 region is CASSPKLRGNTEAFF. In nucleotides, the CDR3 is TGTGCCAGCAGCCCAAAACTCAGGGGAAACACTGAAGCTTTCTTT.

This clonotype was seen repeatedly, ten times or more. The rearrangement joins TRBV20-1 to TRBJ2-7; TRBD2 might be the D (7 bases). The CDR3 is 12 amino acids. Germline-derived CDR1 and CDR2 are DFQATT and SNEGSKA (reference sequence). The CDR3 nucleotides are TGCATCAGCGGGCGGGGGCCCTACGAGCAGTACTTC. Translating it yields CISGRGPYEQYF.

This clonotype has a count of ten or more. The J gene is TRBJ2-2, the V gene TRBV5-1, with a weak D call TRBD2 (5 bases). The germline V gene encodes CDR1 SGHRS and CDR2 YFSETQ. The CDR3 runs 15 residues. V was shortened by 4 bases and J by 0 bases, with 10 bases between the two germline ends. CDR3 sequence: CASSKSGTNTGELFF. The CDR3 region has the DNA TGCGCCAGCAGCAAAAGCGGAACGAACACCGGGGAGCTGTTTTTT.

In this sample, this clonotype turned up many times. CDR3 amino acids: CASSTGTGNYNEQFF. Written as DNA, the CDR3 is TGTGCCAGTAGTACGGGGACTGGTAACTACAATGAGCAGTTCTTC. V usage is TRBV19 and J usage is TRBJ2-1; TRBD2 is a possible D gene (6 bases). CDR1 is LNHDA, CDR2 SQIVND, per germline (reference sequence). The CDR3 runs to 15 residues. The V end lost 4 bases, the J end lost 3 bases, and 13 bases lay between the germline ends. Using reference TRBV19 and TRBJ2-1 for the parts outside the CDR3, the full variable domain is DGGITQSPKYLFRKEGQNVTLSCEQNLNHDAMYWYRQDPGQGLRLIYYSQIVNDFQKGDIAEGYSVSREKKESFPLTVTSAQKNPTAFYLCASSTGTGNYNEQFFGPGTRLTVL.

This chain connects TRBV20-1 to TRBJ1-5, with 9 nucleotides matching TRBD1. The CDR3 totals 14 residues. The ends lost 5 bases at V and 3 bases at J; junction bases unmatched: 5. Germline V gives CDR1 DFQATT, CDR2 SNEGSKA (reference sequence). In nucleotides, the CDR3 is TGCAGTGCTGGGAGACAGGGGGACAATCAGCCCCAGCATTTT. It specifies CSAGRQGDNQPQHF.

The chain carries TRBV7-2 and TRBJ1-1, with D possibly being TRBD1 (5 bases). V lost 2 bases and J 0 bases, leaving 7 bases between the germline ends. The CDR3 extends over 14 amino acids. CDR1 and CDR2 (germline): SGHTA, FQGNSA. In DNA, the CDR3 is TGTGCCAGCAGCTTAACAGGAATGAACACTGAAGCTTTCTTT. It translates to CASSLTGMNTEAFF. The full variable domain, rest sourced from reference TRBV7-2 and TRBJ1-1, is GAGVSQSPSNKVTEKGKDVELRCDPISGHTALYWYRQSLGQGLEFLIYFQGNSAPDKSGLPSDRFSAERTGGSVSTLTIQRTQQEDSAVYLCASSLTGMNTEAFFGQGTRLTVV.

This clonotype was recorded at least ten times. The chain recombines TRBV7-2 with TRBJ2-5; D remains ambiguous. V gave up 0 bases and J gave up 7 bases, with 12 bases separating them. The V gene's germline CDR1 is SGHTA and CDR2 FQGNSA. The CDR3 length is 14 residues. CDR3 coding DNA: TGTGCCAGCAGCTTAGCGCACCAGGTGGGGACCCAGTACTTC. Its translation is CASSLAHQVGTQYF.

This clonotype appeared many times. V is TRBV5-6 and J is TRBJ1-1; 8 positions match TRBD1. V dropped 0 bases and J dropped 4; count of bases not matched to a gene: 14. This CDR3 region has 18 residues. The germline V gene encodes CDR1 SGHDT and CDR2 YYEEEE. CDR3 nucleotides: TGTGCCAGCAGCTTGGAGGGCCAGTGGGGGGACAGGAGCACTGAAGCTTTCTTT. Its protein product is CASSLEGQWGDRSTEAFF.

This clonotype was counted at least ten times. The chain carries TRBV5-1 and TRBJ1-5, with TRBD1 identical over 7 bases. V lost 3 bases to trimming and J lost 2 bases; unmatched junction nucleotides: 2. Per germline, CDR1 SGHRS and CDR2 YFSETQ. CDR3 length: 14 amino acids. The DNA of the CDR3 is TGCGCCAGCAGCTCCCAGGGGGGCAATCAGCCCCAGCATTTT. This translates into CASSSQGGNQPQHF.

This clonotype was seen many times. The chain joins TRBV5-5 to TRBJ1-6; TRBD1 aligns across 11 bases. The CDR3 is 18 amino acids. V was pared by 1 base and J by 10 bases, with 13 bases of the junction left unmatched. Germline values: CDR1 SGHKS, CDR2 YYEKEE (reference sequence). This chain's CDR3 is CASSLWVTDRGLRSPLHF. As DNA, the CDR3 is TGTGCCAGCAGCTTGTGGGTCACGGACAGGGGGCTACGATCACCCCTCCACTTT.

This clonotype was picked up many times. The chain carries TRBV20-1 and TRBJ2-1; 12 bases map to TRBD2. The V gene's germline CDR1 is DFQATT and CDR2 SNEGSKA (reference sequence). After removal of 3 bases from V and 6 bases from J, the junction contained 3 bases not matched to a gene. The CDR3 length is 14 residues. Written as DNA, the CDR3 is TGCAGTGCTAGGGGGACTAGCGGGCCCAATGAGCAGTTCTTC. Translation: CSARGTSGPNEQFF.

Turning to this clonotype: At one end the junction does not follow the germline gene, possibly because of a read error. The CDR3 loop is CSARDHRRGNCGELFF. The CDR3 DNA is TGCAGTGCTAGAGATCATCGCCGTGGAAATTGTGGGGAACTGTTTTTT. The chain joins TRBV20-1 to TRBJ2-2; D uncertain. The CDR3 is 16 amino acids. The V gene's germline CDR1 is DFQATT and CDR2 SNEGSKA (reference sequence).

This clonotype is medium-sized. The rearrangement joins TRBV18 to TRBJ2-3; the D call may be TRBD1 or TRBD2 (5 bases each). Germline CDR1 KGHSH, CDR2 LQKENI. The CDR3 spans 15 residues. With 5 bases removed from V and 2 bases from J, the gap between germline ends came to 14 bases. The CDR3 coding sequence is TGTGCCAGCTCATGGTTGCCCGGGACCACAGATACGCAGTATTTT. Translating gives CASSWLPGTTDTQYF.

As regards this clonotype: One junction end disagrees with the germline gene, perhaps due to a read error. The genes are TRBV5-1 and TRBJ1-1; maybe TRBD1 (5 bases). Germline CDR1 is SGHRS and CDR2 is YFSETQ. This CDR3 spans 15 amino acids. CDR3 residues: CATREGAKLNNEAFF. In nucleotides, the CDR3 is TGCGCAACCAGGGAAGGGGCTAAATTGAACAATGAAGCTTTCTTT. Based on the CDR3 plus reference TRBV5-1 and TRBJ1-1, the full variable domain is KAGVTQTPRYLIKTRGQQVTLSCSPISGHRSVSWYQQTPGQGLQFLFEYFSETQRNKGNFPGRFSGRQFSNSRSEMNVSTLELGDSALYLCATREGAKLNNEAFFGQGTRLTVV.

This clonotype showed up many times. In DNA form, the CDR3 reads TGTGCCAGCAGCCCCATATCCTACAGGGATGAAGCTTTCTTT. It translates to CASSPISYRDEAFF. The V gene is TRBV5-6, the J gene TRBJ1-1, with D perhaps TRBD1 (6 bases). Looked up from germline, CDR1 is SGHDT and CDR2 is YYEEEE. The CDR3 runs 14 residues. V was clipped by 4 bases and J by 7 bases, with 17 bases between them.

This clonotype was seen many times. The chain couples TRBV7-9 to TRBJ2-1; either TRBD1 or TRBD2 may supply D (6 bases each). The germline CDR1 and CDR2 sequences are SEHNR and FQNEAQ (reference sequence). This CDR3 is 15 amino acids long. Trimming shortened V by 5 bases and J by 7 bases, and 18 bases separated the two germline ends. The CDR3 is CASSLLNTGRNEQFF. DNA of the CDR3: TGTGCCAGCAGCCTACTTAACACAGGGAGGAATGAGCAGTTCTTC.

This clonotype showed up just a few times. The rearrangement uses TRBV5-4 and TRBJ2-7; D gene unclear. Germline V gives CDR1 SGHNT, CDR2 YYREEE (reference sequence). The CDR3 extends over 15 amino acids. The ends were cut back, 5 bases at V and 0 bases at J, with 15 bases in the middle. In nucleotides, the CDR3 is TGTGCCAGCAGTCCCTTCGGGCCAAGCTCCTACGAGCAGTACTTC. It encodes CASSPFGPSSYEQYF.

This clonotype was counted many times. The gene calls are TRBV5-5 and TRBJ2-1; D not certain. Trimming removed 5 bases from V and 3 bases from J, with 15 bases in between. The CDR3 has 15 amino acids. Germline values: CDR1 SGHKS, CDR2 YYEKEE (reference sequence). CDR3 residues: CASREPRLFYNEQFF. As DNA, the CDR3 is TGTGCCAGCAGAGAGCCGAGACTGTTCTACAATGAGCAGTTCTTC.

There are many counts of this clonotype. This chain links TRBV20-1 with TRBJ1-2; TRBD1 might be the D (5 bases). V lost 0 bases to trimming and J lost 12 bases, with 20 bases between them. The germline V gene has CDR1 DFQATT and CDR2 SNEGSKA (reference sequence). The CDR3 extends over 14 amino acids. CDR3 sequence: CSARDHGTPGGNTF. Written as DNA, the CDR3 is TGCAGTGCTAGAGATCACGGGACTCCGGGGGGGAACACCTTC.

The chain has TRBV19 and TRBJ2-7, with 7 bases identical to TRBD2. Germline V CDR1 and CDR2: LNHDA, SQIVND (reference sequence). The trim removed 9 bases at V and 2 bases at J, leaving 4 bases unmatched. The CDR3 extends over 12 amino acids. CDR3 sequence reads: CASASGAYEQYF. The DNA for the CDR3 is TGTGCCAGCGCGAGCGGGGCCTACGAGCAGTACTTC.

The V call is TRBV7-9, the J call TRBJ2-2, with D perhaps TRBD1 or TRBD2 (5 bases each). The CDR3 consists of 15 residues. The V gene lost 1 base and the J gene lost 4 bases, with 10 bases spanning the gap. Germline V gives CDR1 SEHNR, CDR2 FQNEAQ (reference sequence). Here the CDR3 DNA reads TGTGCCAGCAGCTTAGGATTGGGGACCACCGGGGAGCTGTTTTTT. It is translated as CASSLGLGTTGELFF.

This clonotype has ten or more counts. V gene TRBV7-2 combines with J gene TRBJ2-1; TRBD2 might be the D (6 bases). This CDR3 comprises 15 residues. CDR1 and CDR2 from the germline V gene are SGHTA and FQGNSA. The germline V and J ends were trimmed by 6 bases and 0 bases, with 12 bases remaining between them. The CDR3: CASRSSASSYNEQFF. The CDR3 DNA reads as TGTGCCAGCAGATCTAGCGCGAGCTCCTACAATGAGCAGTTCTTC.